The 10 T cell receptor beta chains presented below share a single source sample, sequenced in a study of OX40 agonist ivuxolimab in advanced cancers. Produced via immunoSEQ multiplex PCR; TCRdb's table is partial and in-frame only. The repertoire includes 50,000 to 80,000 clones, 75% to 95% of them detected once, and about 4.8% sits in the top ten. Here the sequenced sample was CD4+ or CD8+ T cells sorted from blood, taken in a trial of the OX40 agonist ivuxolimab. These receptors came from an adult with an advanced solid tumor such as melanoma, head and neck, liver or kidney cancer.

The chain uses TRBV7-9 and TRBJ1-1, with D uncertain. Trimming removed 1 base at V and 4 bases at J, with 10 bases between. Germline CDR1 and CDR2: SEHNR and FQNEAQ (reference sequence). The CDR3 has 14 amino acids. The DNA for the CDR3 is TGTGCCAGCAGCTTAGAATCAGTTTTCACTGAAGCTTTCTTT. It yields the protein CASSLESVFTEAFF.

The V call is TRBV5-1, the J call TRBJ2-1; TRBD2 aligns across 7 bases. Germline CDR1 SGHRS, CDR2 YFSETQ. This CDR3 comprises 15 residues. V was pared by 3 bases and J by 6 bases, with 9 bases of the junction left unmatched. The CDR3 region is CASSSREGPSNEQFF. CDR3 nucleotide sequence: TGCGCCAGCAGCTCCAGGGAGGGTCCGAGCAATGAGCAGTTCTTC.

This CDR3 is CASTPAGTSYEQYF. Here the CDR3 DNA reads TGTGCCAGCACCCCCGCAGGAACATCCTACGAGCAGTACTTC. The genes are TRBV6-1 and TRBJ2-7; D gene unclear. From germline, CDR1 is MNHNS and CDR2 SASEGT. V gave up 7 bases and J gave up 1 base, with 14 bases separating them. The CDR3 has 14 amino acids.

This clone was recorded once. The chain uses TRBV5-1 and TRBJ1-4, with D perhaps TRBD1 (5 bases). This CDR3 is 14 amino acids long. The V end lost 0 bases, the J end lost 2 bases, and 5 bases lay between the germline ends. Germline values: CDR1 SGHRS, CDR2 YFSETQ. CDR3 protein: CASSLEGTNEKLFF. CDR3 DNA sequence: TGCGCCAGCAGCTTGGAGGGGACTAATGAAAAACTGTTTTTT.

This clone has just a few counts. This chain uses TRBV7-9 with TRBJ1-1; no reliable D call. The CDR3 consists of 13 residues. V was cut by 5 bases and J by 6 bases, with 13 bases left in between. The germline V gene has CDR1 SEHNR and CDR2 FQNEAQ (reference sequence). CDR3 protein: CASSPRLVSEAFF. The CDR3 DNA follows: TGTGCCAGCAGCCCGAGGTTGGTCTCTGAAGCTTTCTTT.

The gene calls are TRBV7-3 and TRBJ2-2, with 9 bases matching TRBD2. The CDR3 contains 17 residues. Germline lookup yields CDR1 SGHTA and CDR2 FQGTGA. After removal of 5 bases from V and 3 bases from J, the junction contained 10 bases not matched to a gene. Here the CDR3 DNA reads TGTGCCAGCAGCAGGACTAGCGAGGGACCTTACACCGGGGAGCTGTTTTTT. Amino acids: CASSRTSEGPYTGELFF.

The rearrangement uses TRBV28 and TRBJ1-4; perhaps TRBD1 as D (5 bases). Looked up from germline, CDR1 is MDHEN and CDR2 is SYDVKM. The CDR3 has 15 amino acids. The germline V and J ends were trimmed by 4 bases and 7 bases, with 16 bases remaining between them. CDR3 sequence: CASSSLGRVGEKLFF. The CDR3 DNA follows: TGTGCCAGCAGTTCCCTCGGCAGGGTTGGTGAAAAACTGTTTTTT.

The chain joins TRBV6-1 to TRBJ1-2; D is ambiguous. V shed 1 base and J shed 6 bases, with 15 bases lying between them. The germline V gene encodes CDR1 MNHNS and CDR2 SASEGT. CDR3 length: 15 amino acids. The CDR3 nucleotides read TGTGCCAGCAGTGAAGTACCGGGGAATTACGATGGCTACACCTTC. Protein sequence: CASSEVPGNYDGYTF.

The rearrangement uses TRBV6-1 and TRBJ2-7; weak D call: TRBD2 (5 bases). Trimming left V 0 bases short and J 6 bases short, with 18 bases between. Germline loops: CDR1 MNHNS, CDR2 SASEGT. The CDR3 is made up of 16 amino acids. The CDR3 loop is CASSEALSLRVGEQYF. CDR3 sequence (DNA): TGTGCCAGCAGTGAAGCGTTATCGCTGAGGGTTGGCGAGCAGTACTTC.

The chain uses TRBV7-2 and TRBJ2-7, with TRBD1 as a possible D gene (6 bases). V was shortened by 5 bases and J by 2 bases, with 10 bases between the two germline ends. The CDR3 loop spans 13 amino acids. Germline CDR1 reads SGHTA; CDR2 reads FQGNSA. The CDR3 region is CASSGRGPYEQYF. The DNA of the CDR3 is TGTGCCAGCAGCGGCAGGGGCCCCTACGAGCAGTACTTC.